Listed below are T cell receptor beta chains from one sample, sequenced in a study of cytomegalovirus exposure and HLA in healthy donors. Here immunoSEQ multiplex PCR was the method, and the copy in TCRdb shows in-frame clones only, minus some. The data contain tens of thousands of clones, around half of them seen just once; the ten biggest clones take up about 6.1%. Source material: PBMCs. The receptors shown here come from a woman aged 40 to 55 in good health and CMV-seropositive. CDR3s include the opening cysteine and the closing phenylalanine or tryptophan. D genes are given only for firm matches. Clone size is shown for a subset of rows, as once, few, many or a class of expanded clone.

V: TRBV4-2
size: -
D: TRBD2
J: TRBJ2-5
CDR3: CASSQDRIASGVHQETQYF
DNA: TGTGCCAGCAGCCAAGACAGAATTGCTAGCGGAGTACACCAAGAGACCCAGTACTTC

V: TRBV19
size: few
D: TRBD2
J: TRBJ2-2
CDR3: CASSRLAGTNTGELFF
DNA: TGTGCCAGTAGCCGACTAGCGGGGACCAACACCGGGGAGCTGTTTTTT

V: TRBV7-2
size: -
D: TRBD1
J: TRBJ1-5
CDR3: CASSPDRVGNQPQHF
DNA: TGTGCCAGCAGCCCGGACAGGGTGGGGAATCAGCCCCAGCATTTT

V: TRBV9
size: -
D: -
J: TRBJ1-1
CDR3: CASSTTGSLNTEAFF
DNA: TGTGCCAGCAGCACCACAGGGAGCTTGAACACTGAAGCTTTCTTT

V: TRBV4-1
size: -
D: TRBD2
J: TRBJ2-3
CDR3: CASSQGTSVSTDTQYF
DNA: TGCGCCAGCAGCCAAGGGACTAGCGTTAGCACAGATACGCAGTATTTT

V: TRBV28
size: few
D: -
J: TRBJ1-1
CDR3: CASSRRLSTEAFF
DNA: TGTGCCAGCAGCCGCAGACTGAGCACTGAAGCTTTCTTT

V: TRBV5-1
size: few
D: TRBD2
J: TRBJ2-3
CDR3: CASSELAGGLTDTQYF
DNA: TGCGCCAGCAGCGAACTAGCGGGGGGCCTCACAGATACGCAGTATTTT

V: TRBV11-2
size: -
D: -
J: TRBJ1-1
CDR3: CASSSRVSNTEAFF
DNA: TGTGCCAGCAGCTCTCGGGTGTCGAACACTGAAGCTTTCTTT

V: TRBV13
size: -
D: -
J: TRBJ2-3
CDR3: CASSLSGTRNTDTQYF
DNA: TGTGCCAGCAGCTTGTCCGGGACACGAAATACAGATACGCAGTATTTT

V: TRBV7-9
size: -
D: -
J: TRBJ2-3
CDR3: CASSLGQSTDTQYF
DNA: TGTGCCAGCAGCTTAGGGCAGAGCACAGATACGCAGTATTTT

V: TRBV6-1
size: few
D: -
J: TRBJ2-3
CDR3: CASSEVGAARATDTQYF
DNA: TGTGCCAGCAGTGAAGTAGGGGCAGCCCGGGCGACAGATACGCAGTATTTT

V: TRBV9
size: -
D: TRBD1
J: TRBJ2-3
CDR3: CASSVGTGLSTDTQYF
DNA: TGTGCCAGCAGCGTAGGGACAGGGCTGAGCACAGATACGCAGTATTTT

V: TRBV7-9
size: -
D: TRBD1
J: TRBJ2-5
CDR3: CASSPRRDSLETQYF
DNA: TGTGCCAGCAGTCCTCGACGGGACAGTCTGGAGACCCAGTACTTC

V: TRBV7-2
size: few
D: -
J: TRBJ2-5
CDR3: CASSLSGFQETQYF
DNA: TGTGCCAGCAGCTTAAGCGGTTTCCAAGAGACCCAGTACTTC

V: TRBV27
size: -
D: -
J: TRBJ1-1
CDR3: CASSLSRGTEAFF
DNA: TGTGCCAGCAGTTTATCTAGGGGTACTGAAGCTTTCTTT

V: TRBV9
size: few
D: -
J: TRBJ2-3
CDR3: CASSSFEGTSTDTQYF
DNA: TGTGCCAGCAGCTCCTTCGAGGGGACTAGCACAGATACGCAGTATTTT

V: TRBV7-9
size: -
D: TRBD1
J: TRBJ1-2
CDR3: CASSLDQGAGGYGYTF
DNA: TGTGCCAGCAGCTTAGACCAGGGGGCCGGCGGGTATGGCTACACCTTC

V: TRBV28
size: -
D: -
J: TRBJ1-3
CDR3: CASSLFRFRRTGNTIYF
DNA: TGTGCCAGCAGTTTATTTCGTTTCAGGCGAACTGGAAACACCATATATTTT

V: TRBV6-5
size: few
D: -
J: TRBJ1-3
CDR3: CASFPQGRSGNTIYF
DNA: TGTGCCAGCTTCCCCCAGGGAAGGTCTGGAAACACCATATATTTT

V: TRBV15
size: -
D: -
J: TRBJ1-4
CDR3: CATSRDRGWDEKLFF
DNA: TGTGCCACCAGCAGAGATCGGGGATGGGATGAAAAACTGTTTTTT

V: TRBV11-2
size: -
D: TRBD2
J: TRBJ2-5
CDR3: CASSLGQRGGDQETQYF
DNA: TGTGCCAGCAGCTTAGGACAGCGGGGGGGCGACCAAGAGACCCAGTACTTC

V: TRBV5-4
size: few
D: TRBD2
J: TRBJ2-7
CDR3: CASSLGLAGDEQYF
DNA: TGTGCCAGCAGCCTGGGACTAGCGGGGGACGAGCAGTACTTC

V: TRBV7-8
size: -
D: TRBD2
J: TRBJ2-1
CDR3: CASSSTSGGAIEQFF
DNA: TGTGCCAGCAGCTCAACTAGCGGGGGGGCCATTGAGCAGTTCTTC

V: TRBV18
size: -
D: -
J: TRBJ2-7
CDR3: CASSLGQRTYEQYF
DNA: TGTGCCAGCTCGCTAGGACAGAGAACCTACGAGCAGTACTTC

V: TRBV2
size: -
D: -
J: TRBJ1-1
CDR3: CASSERGTGLLRVAFF
DNA: TGTGCCAGCAGTGAGAGGGGCACAGGGCTGCTCCGTGTAGCTTTCTTT

V: TRBV7-9
size: -
D: -
J: TRBJ2-3
CDR3: CASSLVTGSTDTQYF
DNA: TGTGCCAGCAGCTTAGTAACAGGGAGCACAGATACGCAGTATTTT

V: TRBV5-4
size: few
D: TRBD2
J: TRBJ2-5
CDR3: CASSLPGTSEETQYF
DNA: TGTGCCAGCAGCTTGCCCGGGACTAGCGAAGAGACCCAGTACTTC

V: TRBV7-9
size: -
D: -
J: TRBJ2-1
CDR3: CASSYLLKRSYNEQFF
DNA: TGTGCCAGCAGCTACCTCCTTAAACGGTCCTACAATGAGCAGTTCTTC

V: TRBV5-1
size: few
D: -
J: TRBJ2-1
CDR3: CASSLAGGQSHQFF
DNA: TGCGCCAGCAGCTTGGCCGGAGGGCAGTCCCATCAGTTCTTC

V: TRBV4-3
size: -
D: TRBD1
J: TRBJ2-7
CDR3: CASSQYFSGTASYEQYF
DNA: TGCGCCAGCAGCCAATATTTTTCCGGGACAGCGTCCTACGAGCAGTACTTC

V: TRBV5-6
size: -
D: -
J: TRBJ1-3
CDR3: CASSLGRRIPGNTIYF
DNA: TGTGCCAGCAGCTTGGGACGGAGGATACCTGGAAACACCATATATTTT

V: TRBV7-9
size: -
D: -
J: TRBJ1-1
CDR3: CASSLGSGFHTEAFF
DNA: TGTGCCAGCAGCTTAGGTTCAGGGTTTCACACTGAAGCTTTCTTT

V: TRBV6-5
size: -
D: TRBD1
J: TRBJ1-2
CDR3: CASSETGLDYGYTF
DNA: TGTGCCAGCAGTGAGACAGGGCTCGACTATGGCTACACCTTC

V: TRBV7-9
size: -
D: -
J: TRBJ1-1
CDR3: CASSLGPTPNTEAFF
DNA: TGTGCCAGCAGCTTAGGCCCTACCCCGAACACTGAAGCTTTCTTT

V: TRBV7-8
size: once
D: -
J: TRBJ1-5
CDR3: CASRLGASNQPQHF
DNA: TGTGCCAGCAGGCTGGGGGCCAGCAATCAGCCCCAGCATTTT

V: TRBV19
size: -
D: TRBD2
J: TRBJ2-1
CDR3: CASSPGTSGGDNEQFF
DNA: TGTGCCAGTAGTCCAGGGACTAGCGGGGGGGATAATGAGCAGTTCTTC

V: TRBV7-8
size: -
D: TRBD2
J: TRBJ2-7
CDR3: CASSLGLAGGMGEQYF
DNA: TGTGCCAGCAGCTTAGGGCTAGCGGGGGGGATGGGCGAGCAGTACTTC

V: TRBV4-1
size: -
D: -
J: TRBJ1-3
CDR3: CASIIPPPGDGNTIYF
DNA: TGCGCCAGCATCATACCCCCCCCAGGGGATGGAAACACCATATATTTT

V: TRBV11-1
size: -
D: TRBD1
J: TRBJ2-7
CDR3: CASSPRQGATYEQYF
DNA: TGTGCCAGCAGCCCCCGACAGGGGGCCACCTACGAGCAGTACTTC

V: TRBV6-1
size: few
D: -
J: TRBJ1-5
CDR3: CASLPSGDSNQPQHF
DNA: TGTGCCAGTCTCCCTTCAGGGGATAGCAATCAGCCCCAGCATTTT

V: TRBV9
size: -
D: TRBD2
J: TRBJ2-5
CDR3: CASSVDGTSEETQYF
DNA: TGTGCCAGCAGCGTAGATGGGACTAGTGAGGAGACCCAGTACTTC

V: TRBV10-3
size: -
D: TRBD1
J: TRBJ2-2
CDR3: CAISEGGLNTGELFF
DNA: TGTGCCATCAGTGAAGGGGGCCTGAACACCGGGGAGCTGTTTTTT

V: TRBV9
size: -
D: TRBD2
J: TRBJ2-5
CDR3: CASSVGTSLETQYF
DNA: TGTGCCAGCAGCGTAGGGACTAGCCTGGAGACCCAGTACTTC

V: TRBV11-3
size: -
D: TRBD2
J: TRBJ2-7
CDR3: CASPPRVAGGLHEQYF
DNA: TGTGCCAGCCCCCCCAGGGTGGCGGGGGGGCTGCACGAGCAGTACTTC

V: TRBV30
size: -
D: TRBD1
J: TRBJ1-3
CDR3: CACNTGASGNTIYF
DNA: TGTGCCTGTAATACAGGGGCCTCTGGAAACACCATATATTTT

V: TRBV6-5
size: -
D: -
J: TRBJ2-3
CDR3: CASSPRGDNTDTQYF
DNA: TGTGCCAGCAGCCCCCGGGGGGACAACACAGATACGCAGTATTTT

V: TRBV6-5
size: once
D: -
J: TRBJ2-7
CDR3: CASSYGLARYF
DNA: TGTGCCAGCAGTTACGGGTTAGCACGGTACTTC

V: TRBV7-9
size: -
D: -
J: TRBJ2-7
CDR3: CASSYIVGAAYEQYF
DNA: TGTGCCAGCAGCTACATAGTTGGGGCGGCCTACGAGCAGTACTTC